Following are 32 T cell receptor beta chains from one sample sequenced in a study of CD8 T cells in ankylosing spondylitis. TCRdb independently ran MiXCR on the 5' RACE reads; one entry per CDR3 protein. The top ten hold around 15% of the sample, which has 30,000 to 45,000 distinct CDR3 sequences, about 9.3% seen once. Material: blood, either unsorted or a sorted T cell fraction (not recorded which). The receptors here all came from a male donor with ankylosing spondylitis or in good health (not recorded which).

In this sample, this clonotype turned up a few times. A read error is possible here, since a much larger clone lies one base away. This chain links TRBV4-2 with TRBJ2-1; no reliable D call. The CDR3 consists of 18 residues. Deletions cut 4 bases from V and 4 bases from J, with 23 bases between. Germline CDR1 LGHNA, CDR2 YNFKEQ. The CDR3 here is CASSPEGLPGHMYNEQFF. The CDR3 DNA sequence: TGTGCCAGCAGCCCCGAAGGCCTTCCGGGTCACATGTACAATGAGCAGTTCTTC.

This clonotype was observed at least ten times. The chain recombines TRBV28 with TRBJ2-3; 7 nucleotides line up with TRBD1. Losses at the gene ends were 8 bases for V and 6 bases for J; bases not matched to a gene: 8. Germline V lookup: CDR1 MDHEN, CDR2 SYDVKM. The CDR3 is 13 residues long. The CDR3 region is CASHEGAQDTQYF. CDR3 DNA sequence: TGTGCCAGCCATGAGGGGGCGCAGGATACGCAGTATTTT.

This clonotype came up a few times. One base away lies a much larger clone, so this may be a sequencing read error. The V gene is TRBV20-1, the J gene TRBJ1-5, with TRBD1 matching 11 bases. CDR3 size: 17 residues. The germline V gene encodes CDR1 DFQATT and CDR2 SNEGSKA (reference sequence). CDR3 in DNA: TGCTGTGCTAGAGAGATGGACAGGGGGCGAGTCAATCAGCCCCAGCATTTT. Residues: CCAREMDRGRVNQPQHF.

A few counts support this clonotype. The chain's CDR3 is CASSLAQTETQYF. CDR3 sequence (DNA): TGTGCCAGCAGCTTGGCCCAGACAGAGACCCAGTACTTC. This chain joins TRBV7-9 and TRBJ2-5, with D hard to call. Germline-derived CDR1 and CDR2 are SEHNR and FQNEAQ (reference sequence). This CDR3 has 13 amino acids. V dropped 3 bases and J dropped 4 bases, with 9 bases sitting between them.

The chain employs TRBV3-1 and TRBJ2-7; TRBD2 aligns across 7 bases. CDR1 and CDR2 (germline): LGHDT, YNNKEL (reference sequence). The CDR3 runs 14 residues. Trimming took 6 bases from V and 2 from J; bases not matched to a gene: 7. For the CDR3, the DNA is TGTGCCAGCAGACGATCAGCGGGGCCCTACGAGCAGTACTTC. Its translation is CASRRSAGPYEQYF.

This clonotype was detected ten times or more. The rearrangement uses TRBV4-1 and TRBJ2-7; 8 nucleotides match TRBD1. After removal of 2 bases from V and 3 bases from J, the junction contained 9 bases not matched to a gene. In germline, CDR1 is MGHRA, CDR2 YSYEKL. The CDR3 is made up of 16 amino acids. CDR3 sequence reads: CASSQFPGQVLYEQYF. CDR3 DNA sequence: TGCGCCAGCAGCCAATTTCCGGGACAGGTCCTCTACGAGCAGTACTTC.

In this sample, this clonotype turned up many times. This chain uses TRBV7-9 with TRBJ2-7, with 10 nucleotides matching TRBD1. The CDR3 loop spans 14 amino acids. Germline V gene lookup returns CDR1 SEHNR and CDR2 FQNEAQ (reference sequence). Losses at the gene ends were 4 bases for V and 3 bases for J; bases not matched to a gene: 3. The CDR3 region has the DNA TGTGCCAGCAGCTCCGGGACAGGGGACTACGAGCAGTACTTC. Protein: CASSSGTGDYEQYF.

This clonotype was detected many times. This chain uses TRBV12-3 or TRBV12-4 with TRBJ2-7; D gene uncertain. The CDR3 is 16 amino acids. V lost 3 bases, J lost 5 bases, and 20 bases lay in between. In DNA form, the CDR3 reads TGTGCCAGCAGTTTTTCCATTCAGACGGTAGGCAACGAGCAGTACTTC. The encoded protein is CASSFSIQTVGNEQYF.

The table lists this clonotype with many counts. This chain joins TRBV10-3 and TRBJ2-2, with D unresolved. The CDR3 runs to 14 residues. The germline V gene encodes CDR1 ENHRY and CDR2 SYGVKD. Trimming took off 3 bases at V and 4 bases at J, with 9 bases between the two ends. CDR3 loop: CAISEIPITGELFF. The CDR3 DNA reads as TGTGCCATCAGTGAAATCCCGATCACCGGGGAGCTGTTTTTT.

This clonotype was detected ten times or more. This rearrangement joins TRBV11-1 to TRBJ2-1; 7 bases are shared with TRBD2. The CDR3 is 16 residues long. Germline values: CDR1 SGHAT, CDR2 FQDESV (reference sequence). V lost 5 bases and J lost 3; bases outside the gene matches: 10. CDR3 sequence: CASSLTLAEIYNEQFF. In nucleotides, the CDR3 is TGTGCCAGCAGCCTCACGCTAGCGGAGATCTACAATGAGCAGTTCTTC.

Worth noting for this clonotype: At one boundary the junction diverges from the germline segment, which might be a read error. The CDR3 DNA reads TGTGCCAGCAGCTTTGGGGGCAAACAGCCCCAGCATTTT. It specifies CASSFGGKQPQHF. The chain combines TRBV7-2 with TRBJ1-5, with D maybe TRBD1 (6 bases). This CDR3 has 13 amino acids. Germline CDR1 reads SGHTA; CDR2 reads FQGNSA.

This clonotype was observed at least ten times. V usage is TRBV7-9 and J usage is TRBJ1-2; 10 bases are a match to TRBD1. J lost 8 bases, V lost 3 bases, and 3 bases had no gene match. The germline CDR1 and CDR2 sequences are SEHNR and FQNEAQ (reference sequence). This CDR3 is built from 13 residues. CDR3 nucleotide sequence: TGTGCCAGCAGCTTGGGACAGGGGCCCGGCTACACCTTC. This translates into CASSLGQGPGYTF.

The V and J genes are TRBV5-1 and TRBJ1-1; D unresolved. This CDR3 has 16 amino acids. The V end lost 1 base, the J end lost 0 bases, and 13 bases lay between the germline ends. Germline CDR1 is SGHRS and CDR2 is YFSETQ. This CDR3 reads CASSLRSDGLNTEAFF. The DNA for the CDR3 is TGCGCCAGCAGCTTGCGATCGGACGGATTGAACACTGAAGCTTTCTTT.

The table lists this clonotype with many counts. V usage is TRBV12-3 or TRBV12-4 and J usage is TRBJ2-7; TRBD1 matches 9 bases. The CDR3 spans 14 residues. Losses at the gene ends were 1 base for V and 5 bases for J; bases not matched to a gene: 3. The CDR3 DNA reads as TGTGCCAGCAGTTTAGGACAGGGGGTAGACGAGCAGTACTTC. Its protein product is CASSLGQGVDEQYF.

J is TRBJ2-3 and V is TRBV6-6; D ambiguous. V lost 2 bases and J 2 bases, leaving 5 bases between the germline ends. The CDR3 is 13 residues long. Germline V lookup: CDR1 MNHNY, CDR2 SVGAGI (reference sequence). The CDR3 here is CASSYPYTDTQYF. Written as DNA, the CDR3 is TGTGCCAGCAGTTACCCATACACAGATACGCAGTATTTT.

This clonotype has a count of ten or more. This chain uses TRBV18 with TRBJ2-5, with D possibly being TRBD1 (6 bases). Germline CDR1 and CDR2: KGHSH and LQKENI. The ends were cut back, 3 bases at V and 1 base at J, with 9 bases in the middle. This CDR3 contains 14 residues. This CDR3 reads CASSPGAVQETQYF. For the CDR3, the DNA is TGTGCCAGCTCACCGGGGGCAGTCCAAGAGACCCAGTACTTC.

This clonotype has at least ten counts. The chain combines TRBV6-1 with TRBJ2-6; 11 bases map to TRBD1. Germline lookup yields CDR1 MNHNS and CDR2 SASEGT. The junction had 10 bases not matched to a gene; V was cut back by 6 bases and J by 0 bases. This CDR3 spans 19 amino acids. DNA for the CDR3: TGTGCCAGCAGCCCATCCCGGACAGGGGGCAGCTCTGGGGCCAACGTCCTGACTTTC. It codes for CASSPSRTGGSSGANVLTF.

The chain links TRBV7-9 to TRBJ1-1, with D unclear. This CDR3 is built from 13 residues. Trimming left V 1 base short and J 3 bases short, with 6 bases between. Germline lookup yields CDR1 SEHNR and CDR2 FQNEAQ (reference sequence). The CDR3 DNA is TGTGCCAGCAGCTTAGTTTCCTACACTGAAGCTTTCTTT. As protein: CASSLVSYTEAFF.

This clonotype was detected ten times or more. The rearrangement joins TRBV9 to TRBJ2-3; 8 nucleotides line up with TRBD2. The length of the CDR3 is 15 residues. In germline, CDR1 is SGDLS, CDR2 YYNGEE. The J segment lost 7 bases and the V segment lost 3 bases, leaving 10 bases of the junction unmatched. The DNA of the CDR3 is TGTGCCAGCAGCGATGCGGGGGGCATTTCTTATACGCAGTATTTT. Its protein product is CASSDAGGISYTQYF.

This chain connects TRBV2 to TRBJ2-1; tentative D call: TRBD1 (5 bases). Trimming removed 4 bases from V and 7 bases from J, with 5 bases in between. The V gene's germline CDR1 is SNHLY and CDR2 FYNNEI. The CDR3 loop spans 11 amino acids. The CDR3 nucleotides read TGTGCCAGCAGTGGACAGAATGAGCAGTTCTTC. Translated: CASSGQNEQFF.

In its sample, this clonotype was seen a few times. The chain uses TRBV25-1 and TRBJ2-2; D is possibly TRBD2 (6 bases). The CDR3 has 13 amino acids. V was shortened by 5 bases and J by 6 bases, with 10 bases between the two germline ends. Germline V CDR1 and CDR2: MGHDK, SYGVNS. The CDR3, as DNA: TGTGCCAGCAGTACGGGAGAGGCCGGGGAGCTGTTTTTT. Its translation: CASSTGEAGELFF. Full variable domain (missing parts from reference TRBV25-1 and TRBJ2-2): EADIYQTPRYLVIGTGKKITLECSQTMGHDKMYWYQQDPGMELHLIHYSYGVNSTEKGDLSSESTVSRIRTEHFPLTLESARPSHTSQYLCASSTGEAGELFFGEGSRLTVL.

This clonotype has at least ten counts. The genes are TRBV3-1 and TRBJ1-5; D gene uncertain. The CDR3 runs to 13 residues. Germline-derived CDR1 and CDR2 are LGHDT and YNNKEL (reference sequence). The V and J ends lost 4 bases and 11 bases respectively, with 15 bases between them. The CDR3 spells CASSLRHDRAQHF. CDR3 DNA sequence: TGTGCCAGCAGCCTACGACACGATAGGGCCCAGCATTTT.

The chain links TRBV5-1 to TRBJ1-4; a possible D gene is TRBD1 (5 bases). Trimming pared 0 bases from V and 0 bases from J, leaving 12 bases between. CDR3 size: 17 residues. CDR1 and CDR2 from the germline V gene are SGHRS and YFSETQ. The CDR3 loop is CASSLGGLSATNEKLFF. Here the CDR3 DNA reads TGCGCCAGCAGCTTGGGGGGACTATCGGCAACTAATGAAAAACTGTTTTTT. Full variable domain (outside the CDR3, taken from reference TRBV5-1 and TRBJ1-4): KAGVTQTPRYLIKTRGQQVTLSCSPISGHRSVSWYQQTPGQGLQFLFEYFSETQRNKGNFPGRFSGRQFSNSRSEMNVSTLELGDSALYLCASSLGGLSATNEKLFFGSGTQLSVL.

There are a few counts of this clonotype. The chain is built from TRBV20-1 and TRBJ2-5; D is undetermined. The CDR3 has 12 residues. Per the germline V gene, CDR1 is DFQATT and CDR2 is SNEGSKA (reference sequence). Trimming stripped 0 bases from V and 12 bases from J, with 14 bases between. In nucleotides, the CDR3 is TGCAGTGCTAGAGACGGGTACCACCCCGAGTACTTC. Encoded protein: CSARDGYHPEYF.

This clonotype was found a few times. The CDR3 loop is CASSHRTGGRTQETQYF. The CDR3 DNA sequence: TGTGCCAGCAGCCACAGGACAGGGGGCCGTACTCAAGAGACCCAGTACTTC. The V call is TRBV11-2, the J call TRBJ2-5; 11 bases agree with TRBD1. J was trimmed by 2 bases and V by 5 bases; bases with no gene match: 10. The CDR3 runs to 17 residues. Looked up from germline, CDR1 is SGHAT and CDR2 is FQNNGV.

This rearrangement joins TRBV5-1 to TRBJ2-2; D call uncertain. V was shortened by 3 bases and J by 4 bases, with 4 bases between the two germline ends. From germline, CDR1 is SGHRS and CDR2 YFSETQ. The CDR3 has 12 residues. Written as DNA, the CDR3 is TGCGCCAGCAGCTCTGTCACCGGGGAGCTGTTTTTT. Residues: CASSSVTGELFF. The full variable domain, rest sourced from reference TRBV5-1 and TRBJ2-2, is KAGVTQTPRYLIKTRGQQVTLSCSPISGHRSVSWYQQTPGQGLQFLFEYFSETQRNKGNFPGRFSGRQFSNSRSEMNVSTLELGDSALYLCASSSVTGELFFGEGSRLTVL.

This clonotype was picked up many times. This chain uses TRBV7-8 with TRBJ1-4; 8 positions match TRBD1. Trimming cost V 1 base and J 8 bases; bases outside gene matches: 6. Looked up from germline, CDR1 is SGHVS and CDR2 is FQNEAQ. This CDR3 has 15 amino acids. The DNA for the CDR3 is TGTGCCAGCAGCTTAGTGTCAGGGGGCAAGGAAAAACTGTTTTTT. It codes for CASSLVSGGKEKLFF.

This clonotype was counted ten times or more. The chain employs TRBV7-9 and TRBJ2-7; D is possibly TRBD1 or TRBD2 (6 bases each). Looked up from germline, CDR1 is SEHNR and CDR2 is FQNEAQ (reference sequence). The CDR3 spans 16 residues. Trimming removed 5 bases from V and 1 base from J, with 18 bases in between. The CDR3 loop reads CASSQIGGGVSYEQYF. The DNA for the CDR3 is TGTGCCAGCAGCCAGATCGGGGGCGGTGTGTCCTACGAGCAGTACTTC.

This clonotype is medium-sized in the sample. The rearrangement joins TRBV20-1 to TRBJ2-1, with TRBD2 matching over 11 bases. The ends lost 5 bases at V and 0 bases at J; junction bases unmatched: 12. This CDR3 has 18 amino acids. Germline-derived CDR1 and CDR2 are DFQATT and SNEGSKA (reference sequence). The CDR3 DNA follows: TGCAGTGCTCCGACTAGCGGGATGATGTGGAGCTCCTACAATGAGCAGTTCTTC. This gives the protein CSAPTSGMMWSSYNEQFF.

Ten or more counts support this clonotype. The gene calls are TRBV7-2 and TRBJ2-6, with no clear D. With 4 bases removed from V and 3 bases from J, the gap between germline ends came to 7 bases. CDR3 size: 14 residues. Germline values: CDR1 SGHTA, CDR2 FQGNSA. The CDR3 spells CASSSARGANVLTF. The CDR3 DNA follows: TGTGCCAGCAGCTCGGCGCGTGGGGCCAACGTCCTGACTTTC. Looking up the rest from reference TRBV7-2 and TRBJ2-6 gives the full variable domain: GAGVSQSPSNKVTEKGKDVELRCDPISGHTALYWYRQSLGQGLEFLIYFQGNSAPDKSGLPSDRFSAERTGGSVSTLTIQRTQQEDSAVYLCASSSARGANVLTFGAGSRLTVL.

This clonotype was counted at least ten times. The V call is TRBV9, the J call TRBJ2-4; TRBD2 matches 14 bases. Looked up from germline, CDR1 is SGDLS and CDR2 is YYNGEE. Trimming cost V 4 bases and J 8 bases; bases outside gene matches: 5. The CDR3 has 15 amino acids. The CDR3 reads CASSTGLAGVDIQYF. In nucleotides, the CDR3 is TGTGCCAGCAGCACGGGACTAGCGGGAGTTGACATTCAGTACTTC.

Ten or more counts support this clonotype. The chain is built from TRBV6-2 or TRBV6-3 and TRBJ1-6; D is unclear. CDR1 and CDR2 from the germline V gene are MNHEY and SVGEGT. The CDR3 contains 14 residues. V shed 0 bases and J shed 7 bases, with 7 bases lying between them. The CDR3 nucleotides read TGTGCCAGCAGTTACTCCGCCTGGAATTCACCCCTCCACTTT. Translated, it gives CASSYSAWNSPLHF.